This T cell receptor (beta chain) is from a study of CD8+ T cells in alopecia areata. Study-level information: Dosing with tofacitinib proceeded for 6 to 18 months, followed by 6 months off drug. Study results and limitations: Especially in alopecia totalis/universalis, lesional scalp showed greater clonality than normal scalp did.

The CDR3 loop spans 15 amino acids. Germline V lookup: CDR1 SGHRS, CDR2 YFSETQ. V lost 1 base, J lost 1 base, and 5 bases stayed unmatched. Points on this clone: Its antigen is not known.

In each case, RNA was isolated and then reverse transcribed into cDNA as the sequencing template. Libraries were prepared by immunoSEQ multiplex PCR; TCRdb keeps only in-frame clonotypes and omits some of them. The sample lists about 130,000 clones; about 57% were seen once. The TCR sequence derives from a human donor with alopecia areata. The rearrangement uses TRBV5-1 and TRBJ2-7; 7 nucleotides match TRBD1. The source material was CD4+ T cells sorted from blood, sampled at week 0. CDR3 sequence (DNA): TGCGCCAGCAGCTTGTTGGGGGACAGATCCTACGAGCAGTACTTC. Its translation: CASSLLGDRSYEQYF.